What follows is one T cell receptor beta chain and its context. Antigen specificity is unknown. TCRdb's table, derived via immunoSEQ multiplex PCR, lists solely in-frame clones and lacks some. The table records approximately 89,000 clones, about 90% of them present only once. This entry is derived from a study of T cell responses to AZD1222 COVID-19 vaccine. Turning to the study itself: Pooling of second doses given at about 4 or about 12 weeks was done. Findings and caveats of the study: Among vaccine-associated CD4 TCRs, coverage spanned spike, with dominance at 160-218 and 743-854. None of the repertoires were sampled until the peak T cell response had passed.

The sequences come from peripheral blood, collected on day 0 of AZD1222 vaccination. The sequence came from an adult in good health.

CDR3: CASSLSGGASGTQETQYF. CDR3 bases: TGTGCCAGCAGCTTAAGTGGGGGGGCTAGCGGGACCCAAGAGACCCAGTACTTC. The chain couples TRBV11-2 to TRBJ2-5; 9 nucleotides match TRBD2. CDR1 is SGHAT, CDR2 FQNNGV, per germline. The CDR3 consists of 18 residues. V dropped 2 bases and J dropped 1; count of bases not matched to a gene: 11. Using reference TRBV11-2 and TRBJ2-5 for the parts outside the CDR3, the full variable domain is EAGVAQSPRYKIIEKRQSVAFWCNPISGHATLYWYQQILGQGPKLLIQFQNNGVVDDSQLPKDRFSAERLKGVDSTLKIQPAKLEDSAVYLCASSLSGGASGTQETQYFGPGTRLLVL.